Included here is one TCR beta chain sequence, with context. There are 14 residues in the CDR3. Germline V lookup: CDR1 SGHTS, CDR2 YDEGEE. Deletions cut 9 bases from V and 7 bases from J, with 22 bases between. The source of the sample is a study of human T cells and chemical hapten exposure. Blood, whole and unfractionated, served as the source for total RNA extraction. Unique molecular identifiers were attached to individual cDNA molecules during library preparation. One entry per CDR3 protein, called by TCRdb with MiXCR from the 5' RACE reads. The sample lists 65,000 to 90,000 distinct CDR3 sequences; about 15% were seen once.

J is TRBJ1-2 and V is TRBV5-8; D is perhaps TRBD1 (6 bases). The receptor was derived from a female donor in good health. CDR3 coding DNA: TGTGCCACTTCACCTGGTCTGGGGGGCCGTGGCTACACCTTC. As protein: CATSPGLGGRGYTF.